The TCR beta chain under discussion was sequenced for a study of blood T cells in healthy people across ages. Study-wide results and limits: Versus aged donors, long-lived donors had higher diversity and more naive CD4+ cells. Investigators treated diversity estimates from one million T cells as underestimates.

Notes on this clonotype: Its cognate antigen is unknown.

This CDR3 region has 16 residues. Germline CDR1 PRHDT, CDR2 FYEKMQ (reference sequence). The V segment lost 4 bases and the J segment 3 bases; nucleotides outside the gene matches: 6. Primed by a sample-barcoded 5' primer and a J-beta primer mix, a second PCR proceeded for about 6 to 12 cycles. All cDNA molecules were each tagged by a template-switch adaptor with 12 random nucleotides. TCRdb redid the calling of the 5' RACE reads with MiXCR, one entry per CDR3 protein. The sample has 1.4 million or so distinct CDR3 sequences, roughly 43% seen once. The TCR comes from a woman between 18 and 29 years old in good health. Sequenced sample: blood. The chain is built from TRBV13 and TRBJ2-2; 9 bases fit TRBD2. The CDR3 DNA reads TGTGCCAGCAGCTCCTTAGCGGGGGCCGACACCGGGGAGCTGTTTTTT. Its protein product is CASSSLAGADTGELFF.